This T cell receptor beta chain derives from a study of OX40 agonist ivuxolimab in advanced cancers. At the level of the whole study: Ivuxolimab, which targeted the costimulatory receptor OX40 (CD134), was an agonistic, fully human IgG2 monoclonal antibody. Intravenous ivuxolimab was administered to patients every 2 weeks at six dose levels: 0.01, 0.1, 0.3, 1.5, 3 and 10 mg/kg. Among the 52 dose-escalation patients, around 20 had hepatocellular carcinoma, some 15 melanoma, 9 renal cell carcinoma and 9 head and neck cancer. The dose-escalation cohort was about 83% male with a mean age of 60 years, ranging from roughly 20 to 80. Patients were allowed to have had prior anti-PD-1, anti-PD-L1 or anti-CTLA-4 therapy, and 40% to 45% of the dose-escalation patients had previously received checkpoint inhibitors. Three dose-escalation patients achieved partial responses, one with hepatocellular carcinoma and two with cutaneous melanoma. The purpose of peripheral TCRbeta sequencing was to test whether ivuxolimab changed TCR sequence diversity and led to clonal T-cell expansion. The monotherapy dose-escalation portion (N of about 57 patients) of the phase I ivuxolimab trial is reported in the paper.

Only one count was recorded for this clone. The antigen it binds to is not known. Base qualities are not recorded, but no much larger clone differs from it by a single base. Genomic DNA was isolated from the sorted cells so that the TCRbeta CDR3 region could be sequenced. The immunoSEQ Assay was used to sequence the TCRbeta CDR3 regions. Held by TCRdb, this immuneACCESS table contains in-frame sequences only and omits some clones. Under half of the omission traces to an unresolved V gene where checked; the cause of the rest is unknown. Present in this sample are 48,000 or so clones, 70% to 90% of which were seen just once. Of the sample, more than 8.5% is held by the ten largest clones. Including the terminal cysteine and phenylalanine, the CDR3 comprises 16 residues. Only the CDR3 DNA is retained, 48 bases long and in frame from the first base. Taken from the germline V gene, the CDR1 and CDR2 loops are SNHLY and FYNNEI. V and J are truncated by 1 base and 2 bases respectively, leaving an intervening sequence of 12 bases.

Patients with autoimmune disease history or receiving systemic immunosuppression were excluded from the trial. In every dose cohort, peripheral blood was drawn for TCR sequencing at baseline, cycle 4 day 1, and cycle 7 day 1. Samples were obtained from an open-label, multicenter, first-in-human phase I dose-escalation trial of ivuxolimab. Adults with locally advanced or metastatic melanoma, renal cell carcinoma, hepatocellular carcinoma or head and neck squamous cell carcinoma were enrolled in the trial. Before TCR sequencing, CD4+ T cells and CD8+ T cells from peripheral blood were sorted into separate populations. Overall results and qualifications from the work: After ivuxolimab, CD8+ T cells had more expanded clones than CD4+ T cells on average. In the 0.1-3.0 mg/kg groups, partial responders were among the patients with the lowest normalized peripheral clonal expansion, particularly in CD8+ T cells. The antigen specificity of the clonally expanded peripheral T cells was not determined. At doses from 0.1 to 3.0 mg/kg, clonal expansion was seen in both CD4+ and CD8+ blood T cells between baseline and week 6. Low levels of normalized T-cell clonal expansion were also seen in some patients who did not respond.

This receptor was identified in an adult with an advanced solid tumor such as melanoma, head and neck, liver or kidney cancer. This chain joins TRBV2 to TRBJ1-3, with no D gene named confidently. The specimen comprised CD4+ or CD8+ T cells sorted from blood, sampled in a trial of the OX40 agonist ivuxolimab. The DNA is as follows: TGTGCCAGCAGTGAAGAGGTCCGGGGTCCTGGAAACACCATATATTTT. It translates as CASSEEVRGPGNTIYF.